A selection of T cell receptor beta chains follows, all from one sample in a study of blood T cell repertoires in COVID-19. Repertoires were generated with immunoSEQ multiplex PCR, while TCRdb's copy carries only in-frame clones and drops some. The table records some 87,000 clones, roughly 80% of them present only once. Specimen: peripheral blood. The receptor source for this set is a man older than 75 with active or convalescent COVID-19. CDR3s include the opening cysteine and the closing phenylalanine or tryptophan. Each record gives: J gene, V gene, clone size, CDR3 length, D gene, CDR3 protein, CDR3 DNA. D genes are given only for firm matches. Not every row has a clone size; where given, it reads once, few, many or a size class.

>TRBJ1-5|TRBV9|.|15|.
CASSVGGLSNQPQHF
TGTGCCAGCAGCGTAGGGGGCCTGAGCAATCAGCCCCAGCATTTT
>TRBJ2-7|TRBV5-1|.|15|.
CASSSMDSANYEQYF
TGCGCCAGCAGCTCTATGGACAGTGCTAACTACGAGCAGTACTTC
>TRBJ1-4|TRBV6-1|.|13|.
CASRILSNEKLFF
TGTGCCAGCCGTATTTTGAGTAATGAAAAACTGTTTTTT
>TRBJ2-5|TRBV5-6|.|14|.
CASSGGPYQETQYF
TGTGCCAGCAGCGGCGGCCCGTACCAAGAGACCCAGTACTTC
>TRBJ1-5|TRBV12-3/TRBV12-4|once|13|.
CASSPRRNQPQHF
TGTGCCAGCAGTCCCCGTCGCAATCAGCCCCAGCATTTT
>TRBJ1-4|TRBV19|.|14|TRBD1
CASSTDRNGEKLFF
TGTGCCAGTAGTACGGACAGGAACGGTGAAAAACTGTTTTTT
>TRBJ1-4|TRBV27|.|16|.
CASRPTLTGHEEKLFF
TGTGCCAGCAGGCCGACCCTCACAGGGCATGAGGAAAAACTGTTTTTT
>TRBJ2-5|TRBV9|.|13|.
CASSVAGRETQYF
TGTGCCAGCAGCGTAGCAGGTCGGGAGACCCAGTACTTC
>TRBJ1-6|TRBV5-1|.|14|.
CASSLDGGISPLHF
TGCGCCAGCAGCTTGGACGGCGGCATCTCACCCCTCCACTTT
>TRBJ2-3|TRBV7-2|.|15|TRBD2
CASSITSGGEDTQYF
TGTGCCAGCAGCATAACTAGCGGGGGGGAGGATACGCAGTATTTT
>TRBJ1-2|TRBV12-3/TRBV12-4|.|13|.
CASRLTGLYGYTF
TGTGCCAGCAGGCTGACAGGTCTCTATGGCTACACCTTC
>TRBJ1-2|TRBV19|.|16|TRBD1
CASRRDRVQIGYGYTF
TGTGCCAGTAGACGGGACAGGGTCCAAATCGGCTATGGCTACACCTTC
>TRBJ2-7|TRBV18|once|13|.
CASSSESSYEQYF
TGTGCCAGCTCCTCGGAGAGCTCCTACGAGCAGTACTTC
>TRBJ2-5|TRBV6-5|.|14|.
CASRSSTAIITQYF
TGTGCCAGCAGATCTTCGACAGCCATAATAACCCAGTACTTC
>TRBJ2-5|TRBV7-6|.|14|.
CASSLAHVRETQYF
TGTGCCAGCAGCTTAGCGCATGTCAGAGAGACCCAGTACTTC
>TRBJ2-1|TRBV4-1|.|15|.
CASSPSAGRSHEQFF
TGCGCCAGCAGCCCTAGTGCCGGCCGCAGTCATGAGCAGTTCTTC
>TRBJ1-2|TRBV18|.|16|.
CASSPSGFEPTYGYTF
TGTGCCAGCTCACCGAGCGGCTTCGAGCCCACCTATGGCTACACCTTC
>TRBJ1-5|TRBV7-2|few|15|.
CASSPNTGSRQPQHF
TGTGCCAGCAGCCCAAACACGGGGTCGAGGCAGCCCCAGCATTTT
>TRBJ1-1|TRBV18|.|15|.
CASSPHNRPNTEAFF
TGTGCCAGCTCACCACACAACAGACCGAACACTGAAGCTTTCTTT
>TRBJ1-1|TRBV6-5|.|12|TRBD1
CASSSDRPEAFF
TGTGCCAGCAGTTCGGACAGGCCTGAAGCTTTCTTT
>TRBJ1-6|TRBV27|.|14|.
CASGADSYNSPLHF
TGTGCCAGCGGGGCCGACTCCTATAATTCACCCCTCCACTTT
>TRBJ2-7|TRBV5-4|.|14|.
CASSSGTGSYEQYF
TGTGCCAGCAGCAGCGGGACAGGATCCTACGAGCAGTACTTC
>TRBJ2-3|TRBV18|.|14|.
CASSQEGASDTQYF
TGTGCCAGCTCACAGGAGGGGGCCAGTGATACGCAGTATTTT
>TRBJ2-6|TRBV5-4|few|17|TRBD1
CASSPGQGAYGANVLTF
TGTGCCAGCAGCCCCGGACAGGGGGCATATGGGGCCAACGTCCTGACTTTC
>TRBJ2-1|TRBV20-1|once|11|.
CSASRADEQFF
TGCAGTGCCTCCAGGGCGGATGAGCAGTTCTTC
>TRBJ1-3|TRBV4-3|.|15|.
CASSQEYGTGNTIYF
TGCGCCAGCAGCCAAGAATACGGGACTGGAAACACCATATATTTT
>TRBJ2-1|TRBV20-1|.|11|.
CSAGREAEQFF
TGCAGTGCTGGACGAGAAGCGGAACAGTTCTTC
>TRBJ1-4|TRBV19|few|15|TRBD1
CASRTGGARNEKLFF
TGTGCCAGTAGGACAGGGGGCGCGCGTAATGAAAAACTGTTTTTT
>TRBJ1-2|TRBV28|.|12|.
CASGPRLYGYTF
TGTGCCAGCGGCCCTCGCCTCTATGGCTACACCTTC
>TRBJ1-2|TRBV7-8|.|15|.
CASSLVFNGAGGYTF
TGTGCCAGCAGCTTAGTTTTTAATGGGGCAGGCGGCTACACCTTC
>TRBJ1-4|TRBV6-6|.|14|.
CASKPQLDGEKLFF
TGTGCCAGCAAACCACAGCTTGACGGTGAAAAACTGTTTTTT
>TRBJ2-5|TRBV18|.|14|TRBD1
CASSPRQGQETQYF
TGTGCCAGCTCACCCCGACAGGGGCAAGAGACCCAGTACTTC